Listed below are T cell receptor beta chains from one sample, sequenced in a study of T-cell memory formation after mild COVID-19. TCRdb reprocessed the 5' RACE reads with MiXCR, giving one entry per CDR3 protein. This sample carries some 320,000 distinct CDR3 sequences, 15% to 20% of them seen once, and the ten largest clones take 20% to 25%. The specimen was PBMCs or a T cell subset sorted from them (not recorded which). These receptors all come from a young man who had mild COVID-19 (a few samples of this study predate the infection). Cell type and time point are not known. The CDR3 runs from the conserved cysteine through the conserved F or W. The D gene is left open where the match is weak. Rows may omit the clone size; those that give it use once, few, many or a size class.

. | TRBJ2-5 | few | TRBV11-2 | CASSLEFEETQYF | TGTGCCAGCAGCTTAGAGTTCGAAGAGACCCAGTACTTC
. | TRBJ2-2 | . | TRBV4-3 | CASSQENIIANTGELFF | TGCGCCAGCAGCCAAGAGAATATAATCGCGAACACCGGGGAGCTGTTTTTT
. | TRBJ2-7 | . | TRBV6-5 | CASSSLGRGGRSYEQYF | TGTGCCAGCAGTTCCCTCGGCAGGGGGGGCCGTTCCTACGAGCAGTACTTC
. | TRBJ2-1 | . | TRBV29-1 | CSGRQNNEQFF | TGCAGCGGCCGTCAGAACAATGAGCAGTTCTTC
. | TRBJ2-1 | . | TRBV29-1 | CSVGRDKANEQFF | TGCAGCGTTGGTAGGGATAAGGCCAATGAGCAGTTCTTC
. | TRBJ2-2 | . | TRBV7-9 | CASSPEGTGELFF | TGTGCCAGCAGCCCAGAGGGTACCGGGGAGCTGTTTTTT
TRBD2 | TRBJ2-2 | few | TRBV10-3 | CAISESGTSGGAVGELFF | TGTGCCATCAGTGAGTCGGGGACTAGCGGGGGCGCTGTCGGGGAGCTGTTTTTT
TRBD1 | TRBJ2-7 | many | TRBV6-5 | CASSYGTGALEQYF | TGTGCCAGCAGTTATGGGACAGGGGCCCTCGAGCAGTACTTC
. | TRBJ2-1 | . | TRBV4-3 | CASSQDWDEQFF | TGCGCCAGCAGCCAAGATTGGGATGAGCAGTTCTTC
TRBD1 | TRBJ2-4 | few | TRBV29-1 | CSVVRGLGNIQYF | TGCAGCGTTGTTAGGGGGCTAGGAAACATTCAGTACTTC
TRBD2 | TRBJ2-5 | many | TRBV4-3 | CASSRDGGQETQYF | TGCGCCAGCAGCCGAGACGGGGGGCAAGAGACCCAGTACTTC
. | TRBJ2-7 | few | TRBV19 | CASSSSASTYEQYF | TGTGCCAGTAGTTCGTCAGCTTCAACCTACGAGCAGTACTTC
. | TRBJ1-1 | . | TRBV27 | CASSWVKNTEAFF | TGTGCCAGCAGTTGGGTCAAGAACACTGAAGCTTTCTTT
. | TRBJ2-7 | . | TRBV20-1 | CSARDQGYEQHF | TGCAGTGCTAGAGACCAGGGCTACGAGCAGCACTTC
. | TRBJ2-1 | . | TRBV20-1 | CSALNYNEQFF | TGCAGTGCTTTGAACTACAATGAGCAGTTCTTC
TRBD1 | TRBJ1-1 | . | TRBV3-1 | CASNHRGRGNTEAFF | TGTGCCAGCAACCACAGGGGACGGGGGAACACTGAAGCTTTCTTT
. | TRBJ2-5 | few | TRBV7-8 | CASSSRAGPETQYF | TGTGCCAGCAGCTCTCGGGCCGGCCCAGAGACCCAGTACTTC
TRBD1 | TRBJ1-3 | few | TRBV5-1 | CASSLPDRGRNTIYF | TGCGCCAGCAGCTTGCCCGACAGGGGGAGAAACACCATATATTTT
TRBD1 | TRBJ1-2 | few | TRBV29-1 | CSVKGQPDYGYTF | TGCAGCGTAAAGGGACAGCCTGACTATGGCTACACCTTC
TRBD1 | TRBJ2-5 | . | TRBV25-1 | CASRTGMETQYF | TGTGCCAGTAGGACAGGGATGGAGACCCAGTACTTC
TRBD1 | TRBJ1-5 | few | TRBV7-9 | CASSTTGVGQPQHF | TGTGCCAGCAGCACCACAGGGGTCGGGCAGCCCCAGCATTTT
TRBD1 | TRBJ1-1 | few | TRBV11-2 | CASSSHRGPQGGAFF | TGTGCCAGCAGCTCCCACAGGGGTCCCCAAGGAGGGGCTTTCTTT
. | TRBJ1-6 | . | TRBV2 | CASSGTVAPLHF | TGTGCCAGCAGTGGGACAGTGGCACCCCTCCACTTT
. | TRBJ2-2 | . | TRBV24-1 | CATSDLSENTGELFF | TGTGCCACCAGTGACCTTTCCGAGAACACCGGGGAGCTGTTTTTT
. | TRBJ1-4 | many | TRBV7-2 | CASSLAWQPNEKLFF | TGTGCCAGCAGCTTAGCATGGCAGCCGAATGAAAAACTGTTTTTT
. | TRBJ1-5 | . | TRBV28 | CASSLQLGAQHF | TGTGCCAGCAGCCTTCAATTGGGTGCCCAGCATTTT
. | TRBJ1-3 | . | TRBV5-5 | CASSLGAGNSGNTIYF | TGTGCCAGCAGCTTGGGGGCCGGAAACTCTGGAAACACCATATATTTT
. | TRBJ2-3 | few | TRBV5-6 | CASKWASTDTQYF | TGTGCCAGCAAGTGGGCGAGCACAGATACGCAGTATTTT
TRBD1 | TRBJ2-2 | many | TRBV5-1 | CASSAWTGAGTGELFF | TGCGCCAGCAGCGCGTGGACAGGGGCTGGCACCGGGGAGCTGTTTTTT
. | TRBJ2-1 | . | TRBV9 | CASSVAGGFYNEQFF | TGTGCCAGCAGCGTAGCTGGGGGGTTTTACAATGAGCAGTTCTTC
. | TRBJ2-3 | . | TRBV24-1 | CATSEAISTDTQYF | TGTGCCACCAGTGAGGCGATTTCAACAGATACGCAGTATTTT
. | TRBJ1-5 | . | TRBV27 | CASNPSGSNQPQHF | TGTGCCAGCAACCCCTCGGGAAGCAATCAGCCCCAGCATTTT
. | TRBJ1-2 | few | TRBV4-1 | CASSQRGPYGYTF | TGCGCCAGCAGCCAACGGGGGCCCTATGGCTACACCTTC
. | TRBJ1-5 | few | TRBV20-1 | CSAQGLNGKPQHF | TGCAGTGCCCAGGGCCTTAATGGAAAGCCCCAGCATTTT
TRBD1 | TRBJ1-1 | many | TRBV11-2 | CASSSRGGMNTEAFF | TGTGCCAGCAGCTCCAGGGGGGGGATGAACACTGAAGCTTTCTTT
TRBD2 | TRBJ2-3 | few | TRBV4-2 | CASSQVSSGVRTDTQYF | TGTGCCAGCAGCCAAGTCTCCAGCGGGGTGCGCACAGATACGCAGTATTTT
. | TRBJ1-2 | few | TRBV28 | CASSLGRLPFGYTF | TGTGCCAGCAGTTTGGGCAGGCTCCCCTTTGGCTACACCTTC
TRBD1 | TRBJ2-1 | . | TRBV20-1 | CSARVGQNSYNEQFF | TGCAGTGCTAGAGTGGGACAGAATTCCTACAATGAGCAGTTCTTC
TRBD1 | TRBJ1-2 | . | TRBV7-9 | CASSPSGGTGEGGYTF | TGTGCCAGCAGCCCTAGCGGGGGGACAGGAGAGGGTGGCTACACCTTC
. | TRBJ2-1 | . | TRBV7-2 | CASSGDNSQFF | TGTGCCAGCAGCGGGGACAACTCCCAATTCTTC
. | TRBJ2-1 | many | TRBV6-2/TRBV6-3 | CASSDVVPKQFF | TGTGCCAGCAGCGACGTCGTCCCTAAGCAGTTCTTC
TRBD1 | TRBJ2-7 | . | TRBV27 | CASSLRTGTGTFYEQYF | TGTGCCAGCAGCCTTCGAACCGGGACAGGGACTTTCTACGAGCAGTACTTC